The next 27 T cell receptor beta chains were all read from a single sample in a study of cytomegalovirus exposure and HLA in healthy donors. The PCR had 60 Vbeta and 13 Jbeta primers. Method: immunoSEQ multiplex PCR; TCRdb's copy keeps in-frame clones and lacks some. The sample table includes approximately 110,000 clones. The sequencing input was PBMCs. These receptors were obtained from a man aged 35 to 55 in good health and CMV-seronegative.

Points on this clone: Mismatch with germline at one junction end may stem from a read error. The V call is TRBV7-7, the J call TRBJ2-1, with TRBD2 identical over 8 bases. Germline CDR1 SSHAT, CDR2 FNYEAQ (reference sequence). The CDR3 runs to 15 residues. DNA for the CDR3: TGTGCTAGCAGCCCACGGGGGGGCAGCTACAATGAGCAGTTCTTC. Its protein product is CASSPRGGSYNEQFF.

CDR3 in amino acids: CASGLVAGGVVEQFF. Written as DNA, the CDR3 is TGTGCTAGTGGTTTGGTTGCGGGAGGGGTGGTTGAGCAGTTCTTC. The chain recombines TRBV12-5 with TRBJ2-1; 9 positions match TRBD2. This CDR3 is built from 15 residues. V lost 0 bases, J lost 9 bases, and 6 bases stayed unmatched. Germline V gene data show CDR1 as LGHNT and CDR2 as FRNRAP.

The CDR3 DNA reads as TGTGCCAGCAGCCTCGGTGGAGGGTACTCCTACAATGAGCAGTTCTTC. Its protein product is CASSLGGGYSYNEQFF. The rearrangement links TRBV7-9 to TRBJ2-1, with D perhaps TRBD2 (6 bases). The CDR3 runs to 16 residues. Trimming left V 5 bases short and J 0 bases short, with 14 bases between. From germline, CDR1 is SEHNR and CDR2 FQNEAQ (reference sequence).

V and J are TRBV5-1 and TRBJ2-7; TRBD2 is a possible D gene (6 bases). The CDR3 has 14 residues. The germline V gene encodes CDR1 SGHRS and CDR2 YFSETQ. V was pared by 4 bases and J by 7 bases, with 18 bases between. Here the CDR3 DNA reads TGCGCCAGCAGCAAGAGGGTAGGGGCGGGGGAGCAGTACTTC. Translation gives CASSKRVGAGEQYF.

The chain joins TRBV5-4 to TRBJ2-1; 7 bases are a match to TRBD2. Germline CDR1 and CDR2: SGHNT and YYREEE (reference sequence). J gave up 6 bases and V 3 bases, and 9 bases lay outside the gene matches. The CDR3 totals 15 residues. CDR3 sequence: CASSSSGTPLNEQFF. DNA for the CDR3: TGTGCCAGCAGCTCGAGCGGGACCCCCCTCAATGAGCAGTTCTTC.

The chain is built from TRBV19 and TRBJ2-2; D gene unclear. The ends were cut back, 3 bases at V and 6 bases at J, with 14 bases in the middle. Germline CDR1 is LNHDA and CDR2 is SQIVND (reference sequence). This CDR3 has 15 residues. The CDR3 loop is CASSIQGTTPGELFF. The CDR3 region has the DNA TGTGCCAGTAGTATTCAAGGAACTACACCCGGGGAGCTGTTTTTT.

The genes are TRBV19 and TRBJ1-5, with a possible D match to TRBD1 (6 bases). This CDR3 region has 14 residues. Germline CDR1 and CDR2: LNHDA and SQIVND (reference sequence). V lost 5 bases to trimming and J lost 2 bases, with 10 bases between them. CDR3 DNA sequence: TGTGCCAGTAGTCCGCGGACAGGCAATCAGCCCCAGCATTTT. Amino acids: CASSPRTGNQPQHF.

The chain links TRBV11-3 to TRBJ1-2, with 7 positions matching TRBD1. The CDR3 is 13 amino acids. The V segment lost 2 bases and the J segment 7 bases; nucleotides outside the gene matches: 4. Germline CDR1 and CDR2: SGHNT and YENEEA. The CDR3, as DNA: TGTGCCAGCAGCTTAAACGGGGACAGTGGCTACACCTTC. Protein product: CASSLNGDSGYTF.

The chain carries TRBV7-2 and TRBJ1-5; 10 bases align to TRBD1. The trim removed 5 bases at V and 14 bases at J, leaving 12 bases unmatched. Germline values: CDR1 SGHTA, CDR2 FQGNSA. CDR3 size: 14 residues. This CDR3 reads CASSPGDRGALEHF. Here the CDR3 DNA reads TGTGCCAGCAGCCCCGGGGACAGGGGCGCCCTCGAGCATTTT.

The chain has TRBV5-1 and TRBJ2-7, with 7 bases lining up with TRBD2. J gave up 2 bases and V 3 bases, and 2 bases lay outside the gene matches. CDR1 is SGHRS and CDR2 is YFSETQ in the germline V gene. CDR3 length: 13 amino acids. The CDR3 region is CASSSGGTYEQYF. The CDR3 bases are TGCGCCAGCAGCTCGGGGGGTACCTACGAGCAGTACTTC.

This chain connects TRBV27 to TRBJ2-6; TRBD2 might be the D (5 bases). Trimming cost V 6 bases and J 3 bases, with 12 bases left between them. The V gene's germline CDR1 is MNHEY and CDR2 SMNVEV (reference sequence). The CDR3 is 15 residues long. The CDR3 DNA is TGTGCCAGCAGCTCTAGCACAGTTGGGGCCAACGTCCTGACTTTC. Translating gives CASSSSTVGANVLTF.

This chain uses TRBV2 with TRBJ2-1; perhaps TRBD1 as D (6 bases). This CDR3 comprises 12 residues. Germline loops: CDR1 SNHLY, CDR2 FYNNEI. The V and J ends lost 7 bases and 9 bases respectively, with 13 bases between them. CDR3 loop: CASTRTRGEQFF. CDR3 sequence (DNA): TGTGCCAGCACCAGGACCAGGGGTGAGCAGTTCTTC. The variable domain in full, completed from reference TRBV2 and TRBJ2-1, reads EPEVTQTPSHQVTQMGQEVILRCVPISNHLYFYWYRQILGQKVEFLVSFYNNEISEKSEIFDDQFSVERPDGSNFTLKIRSTKLEDSAMYFCASTRTRGEQFFGPGTRLTVL.

The V gene is TRBV7-2, the J gene TRBJ2-6; D might be TRBD1 (5 bases). The CDR3 runs 16 residues. The germline V gene encodes CDR1 SGHTA and CDR2 FQGNSA. V shed 4 bases and J shed 2 bases, with 12 bases lying between them. The CDR3 sequence is CASSWGPGTGANVLTF. The CDR3 coding sequence is TGTGCCAGCAGCTGGGGTCCAGGGACTGGGGCCAACGTCCTGACTTTC.

J is TRBJ2-1 and V is TRBV29-1, with D hard to call. Germline assignment: CDR1 SQVTM and CDR2 ANQGSEA. This CDR3 spans 13 amino acids. Trimming removed 3 bases from V and 5 bases from J, with 11 bases in between. In DNA, the CDR3 is TGCAGCGTTGACCTTGATCCGGACAATGAGCAGTTCTTC. Translating it yields CSVDLDPDNEQFF.

This chain joins TRBV7-6 and TRBJ2-7, with 11 bases lining up with TRBD2. The V gene's germline CDR1 is SGHVS and CDR2 FNYEAQ. CDR3 length equals 15 residues. Losses at the gene ends were 5 bases for V and 7 bases for J; bases not matched to a gene: 10. CDR3 loop: CASSPQGLAVREQYF. CDR3 in DNA: TGTGCCAGCAGCCCACAGGGACTAGCGGTGCGAGAGCAGTACTTC.

J is TRBJ2-3 and V is TRBV4-1, with 7 nucleotides matching TRBD1. Germline V gene lookup returns CDR1 MGHRA and CDR2 YSYEKL. The CDR3 contains 15 residues. Trimming at V came to 2 bases and at J to 0 bases, leaving 2 bases not matched to a gene. The DNA for the CDR3 is TGCGCCAGCAGCCAATGGGACAGCAGCACAGATACGCAGTATTTT. Translating gives CASSQWDSSTDTQYF.

CDR3 in amino acids: CASSFTGMGGYTF. The CDR3 bases are TGTGCCAGCAGCTTCACAGGGATGGGAGGCTACACCTTC. The genes are TRBV9 and TRBJ1-2; a possible D gene is TRBD1 (6 bases). Per the germline V gene, CDR1 is SGDLS and CDR2 is YYNGEE. The CDR3 sequence is 13 residues long. The V gene lost 4 bases and the J gene lost 8 bases, with 15 bases spanning the gap.

The V call is TRBV6-8, the J call TRBJ1-2; the D is unclear. The germline gives CDR1 MNHGY, CDR2 SAAAGT. V was shortened by 5 bases and J by 6 bases, with 7 bases between the two germline ends. This CDR3 contains 11 residues. The CDR3 region is CASSIAHGYTF. Here the CDR3 DNA reads TGTGCCAGCAGTATAGCCCATGGCTACACCTTC.

In nucleotides, the CDR3 is TGTGCCAGCAGCTTCACAGACTACGAGCAGTACTTC. It specifies CASSFTDYEQYF. The chain couples TRBV5-6 to TRBJ2-5; D uncertain. The DNA end lines up better with TRBJ2-7; the J call may be wrong. CDR1 is SGHDT, CDR2 YYEEEE, per germline. The CDR3 sequence is 12 residues long.

The genes are TRBV28 and TRBJ1-1; TRBD1 might be the D (5 bases). Trimming pared 4 bases from V and 1 base from J, leaving 16 bases between. The CDR3 totals 16 residues. CDR1 and CDR2 (germline): MDHEN, SYDVKM. The CDR3 region has the DNA TGTGCCAGCAGTTCCACTCTCTCGACAGCGAACACTGAAGCTTTCTTT. Amino acid sequence: CASSSTLSTANTEAFF. Full variable domain (remainder filled in from reference TRBV28 and TRBJ1-1): DVKVTQSSRYLVKRTGEKVFLECVQDMDHENMFWYRQDPGLGLRLIYFSYDVKMKEKGDIPEGYSVSREKKERFSLILESASTNQTSMYLCASSSTLSTANTEAFFGQGTRLTVV.

This chain uses TRBV18 with TRBJ2-1, with a tentative D call TRBD2 (6 bases). The germline gives CDR1 KGHSH, CDR2 LQKENI. V was trimmed by 3 bases and J by 9 bases, leaving 9 bases between them. The CDR3 is 12 residues long. CDR3 loop: CASSPGRAEQFF. Written as DNA, the CDR3 is TGTGCCAGCTCACCCGGGAGAGCTGAGCAGTTCTTC.

The genes are TRBV6-1 and TRBJ2-7, with 9 bases lining up with TRBD2. V gave up 0 bases and J gave up 0 bases; unmatched junction bases: 0. Germline CDR1 reads MNHNS; CDR2 reads SASEGT. The CDR3 totals 15 residues. The CDR3 DNA is TGTGCCAGCAGTGAAGCTAGCGGGAGCTCCTACGAGCAGTACTTC. Its protein product is CASSEASGSSYEQYF.

The chain has TRBV5-1 and TRBJ2-1; 11 positions agree with TRBD2. The germline CDR1 and CDR2 sequences are SGHRS and YFSETQ. V dropped 2 bases and J dropped 6; count of bases not matched to a gene: 4. This CDR3 contains 15 residues. CDR3 sequence (DNA): TGCGCCAGCAGCTTTATGACTAGCGGGACCAATGAGCAGTTCTTC. This sequence encodes CASSFMTSGTNEQFF.

This chain links TRBV5-1 with TRBJ2-5, with 7 bases aligning to TRBD2. Germline V gene lookup returns CDR1 SGHRS and CDR2 YFSETQ. V trimming: 5 bases; J trimming: 2 bases; junction bases outside the gene matches: 6. The CDR3 is 14 amino acids. Here the CDR3 reads CASSWGGGQETQYF. The CDR3 DNA is TGCGCCAGCAGTTGGGGCGGGGGACAAGAGACCCAGTACTTC.

The V gene is TRBV15, the J gene TRBJ2-3; 9 bases match TRBD2. V gave up 5 bases and J gave up 2 bases; unmatched junction bases: 8. Germline assignment: CDR1 LNHNV and CDR2 YYDKDF (reference sequence). The CDR3 is made up of 16 amino acids. For the CDR3, the DNA is TGTGCCACCAGCGGGGGACTAGCCTATGACACAGATACGCAGTATTTT. This encodes CATSGGLAYDTDTQYF. Full variable domain (remainder filled in from reference TRBV15 and TRBJ2-3): DAMVIQNPRYQVTQFGKPVTLSCSQTLNHNVMYWYQQKSSQAPKLLFHYYDKDFNNEADTPDNFQSRRPNTSFCFLDIRSPGLGDTAMYLCATSGGLAYDTDTQYFGPGTRLTVL.

This rearrangement joins TRBV7-2 to TRBJ2-7; 9 bases fit TRBD2. This CDR3 is built from 15 residues. Germline V gene data show CDR1 as SGHTA and CDR2 as FQGNSA. V was pared by 1 base and J by 1 base, with 2 bases of the junction left unmatched. The CDR3 DNA follows: TGTGCCAGCAGCTTAGATAGCGGGAGTTCCTACGAGCAGTACTTC. Protein sequence: CASSLDSGSSYEQYF.

This sequence joins TRBV5-4 and TRBJ2-1; 7 bases align to TRBD2. V trimming: 8 bases; J trimming: 2 bases; junction bases outside the gene matches: 10. CDR1 and CDR2 from the germline V gene are SGHNT and YYREEE (reference sequence). The CDR3 is made up of 15 amino acids. This CDR3 is CASPSGTEPYNEQFF. Written as DNA, the CDR3 is TGTGCCAGTCCGAGCGGGACCGAACCCTACAATGAGCAGTTCTTC.